What follows are 3 T cell receptor beta chains derived from one specimen sequenced in a study of blood T cell repertoires in COVID-19. Only in-frame clones appear in the TCRdb table, and some are missing; sequencing was by immunoSEQ multiplex PCR. The sample contains approximately 500,000 clones, about 89% of which appear only once. Input material: peripheral blood. Every receptor here comes from a woman aged 45-59 years with COVID-19, enrolled during active disease.

This sequence joins TRBV9 and TRBJ2-3; TRBD2 agrees at 13 bases. The CDR3 is 16 amino acids. CDR1 and CDR2 from the germline V gene are SGDLS and YYNGEE. With 3 bases clipped from V and 6 bases from J, the junction kept 7 bases outside the gene matches. CDR3 residues: CASSARTSGGRDTQYF. The CDR3 DNA reads as TGTGCCAGCAGCGCCCGGACTAGCGGGGGACGGGATACGCAGTATTTT.

The V gene is TRBV29-1, the J gene TRBJ1-2; D is unresolved. CDR3 length equals 12 residues. V gave up 4 bases and J gave up 2 bases, with 8 bases separating them. CDR1 and CDR2 (germline): SQVTM, ANQGSEA. For the CDR3, the DNA is TGCAGCGTTGGAGGGATCAACTATGGCTACACCTTC. Its protein is CSVGGINYGYTF.

The chain carries TRBV6-5 and TRBJ1-5; tentative D call: TRBD1 (6 bases). Germline V gives CDR1 MNHEY, CDR2 SVGAGI. This CDR3 spans 13 amino acids. V lost 5 bases, J lost 3 bases, and 8 bases lay in between. CDR3 protein: CASSRDINQPQHF. In DNA form, the CDR3 reads TGTGCCAGCAGTCGGGACATCAATCAGCCCCAGCATTTT.